This T cell receptor beta chain was retrieved from a study of blood T cells in healthy people across ages. Broader study findings: Unknown CMV status may confound age-related changes in expanded clones.

In germline, CDR1 is KGHDR, CDR2 SFDVKD. V was clipped by 3 bases and J by 0 bases, with 10 bases between them. The CDR3 length is 16 residues. This clonotype has more than one count but fewer than ten. No antigen is known for it. Next came a second PCR, run for about 6 to 11 cycles, which used a sample-barcoded 5' primer along with a J-beta primer mix. TCRdb recomputed calls from the 5' RACE reads with MiXCR, one row per CDR3 protein. The sample has roughly 1.5 million distinct CDR3 sequences; about 42% are singletons. Sequences were obtained from blood. The receptor comes from a woman between 18 and 29 years old in good health. The chain links TRBV24-1 to TRBJ2-2, with unresolved D. CDR3 residues: CATSDGVKANTGELFF. CDR3 nucleotides: TGTGCCACCAGTGATGGAGTAAAGGCGAACACCGGGGAGCTGTTTTTT.